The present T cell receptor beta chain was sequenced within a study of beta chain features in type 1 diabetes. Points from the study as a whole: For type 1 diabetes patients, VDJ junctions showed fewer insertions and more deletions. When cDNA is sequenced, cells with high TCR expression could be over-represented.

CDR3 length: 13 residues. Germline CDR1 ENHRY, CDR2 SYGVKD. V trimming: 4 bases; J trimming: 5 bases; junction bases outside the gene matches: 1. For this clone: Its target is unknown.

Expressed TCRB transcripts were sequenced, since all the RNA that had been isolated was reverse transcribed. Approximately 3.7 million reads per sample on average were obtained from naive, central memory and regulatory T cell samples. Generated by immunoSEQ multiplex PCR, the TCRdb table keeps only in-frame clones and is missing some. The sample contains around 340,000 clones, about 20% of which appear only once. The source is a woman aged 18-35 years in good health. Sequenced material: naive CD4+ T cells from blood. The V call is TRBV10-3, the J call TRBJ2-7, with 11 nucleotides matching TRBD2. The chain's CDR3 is CAISVLAGDEQYF. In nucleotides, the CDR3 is TGTGCCATCAGTGTACTAGCGGGGGACGAGCAGTACTTC.